The next 30 T cell receptor beta chains were all read from a single sample in a study of blood T cell repertoires in COVID-19. The method was immunoSEQ multiplex PCR; TCRdb's version includes in-frame clones alone and lacks a portion of them. The sample shows approximately 250,000 clones, around nine tenths of them seen only once. Sequenced: peripheral blood. The source of these receptors is a woman in her 70s with COVID-19, enrolled during active disease.

The gene calls are TRBV7-2 and TRBJ2-2; 7 bases agree with TRBD1. V lost 5 bases, J lost 3 bases, and 6 bases stayed unmatched. There are 15 residues in the CDR3. Germline values: CDR1 SGHTA, CDR2 FQGNSA. The CDR3 loop is CASSNYRGYTGELFF. The CDR3 DNA reads as TGTGCCAGCAGCAACTACAGGGGTTACACCGGGGAGCTGTTTTTT.

This sequence joins TRBV11-3 and TRBJ2-7; tentative D call: TRBD2 (6 bases). Trimming stripped 7 bases from V and 0 bases from J, with 16 bases between. The CDR3 is 15 residues long. Germline V gene data show CDR1 as SGHNT and CDR2 as YENEEA. The CDR3 DNA sequence: TGTGCCAGCACCTTTTCGGGACTCATCTCCTACGAGCAGTACTTC. This gives the protein CASTFSGLISYEQYF.

The V and J genes are TRBV5-6 and TRBJ1-2; TRBD1 matches at 9 bases. The CDR3 totals 14 residues. The germline CDR1 and CDR2 sequences are SGHDT and YYEEEE. V lost 4 bases and J lost 8; bases outside the gene matches: 9. The CDR3 region is CASSLKGQGSGYTF. The DNA of the CDR3 is TGTGCCAGCAGCCTGAAGGGACAGGGTTCCGGCTACACCTTC.

This chain links TRBV2 with TRBJ2-1; D is unclear. This CDR3 is built from 12 residues. Germline loops: CDR1 SNHLY, CDR2 FYNNEI. V was clipped by 6 bases and J by 5 bases, with 8 bases between them. CDR3 DNA sequence: TGTGCCAGCAGACTCACCGACAATGAGCAGTTCTTC. It translates to CASRLTDNEQFF.

This clone occurred a few times. The gene calls are TRBV5-4 and TRBJ1-2; D is possibly TRBD1 (5 bases). Trimming cost V 7 bases and J 2 bases, with 12 bases left between them. The CDR3 extends over 13 amino acids. Germline V gives CDR1 SGHNT, CDR2 YYREEE (reference sequence). The CDR3 here is CASSLGGNYGYTF. The CDR3 DNA reads TGTGCCAGCTCCCTTGGGGGGAACTATGGCTACACCTTC.

The V and J genes are TRBV3-1 (or the pseudogene TRBV3-2) and TRBJ2-5; TRBD2 might be the D (5 bases). The CDR3 covers 14 residues. Per germline, CDR1 LGHDT and CDR2 YNNKEL (reference sequence). The ends were cut back, 6 bases at V and 2 bases at J, with 13 bases in the middle. This CDR3 reads CASRHRTYQETQYF. CDR3 sequence (DNA): TGTGCCAGCAGGCATAGGACTTATCAAGAGACCCAGTACTTC.

V gene TRBV9 combines with J gene TRBJ2-5; 8 positions match TRBD2. CDR1 is SGDLS, CDR2 YYNGEE, per germline. The CDR3 totals 14 residues. V lost 4 bases, J lost 4 bases, and 6 bases stayed unmatched. CDR3 region: CASSTLAAGETQYF. The CDR3 DNA sequence: TGTGCCAGCAGCACACTAGCGGCGGGAGAGACCCAGTACTTC.

The genes are TRBV28 and TRBJ2-1; 7 bases match TRBD1. Germline loops: CDR1 MDHEN, CDR2 SYDVKM. This CDR3 has 15 amino acids. Trimming removed 5 bases from V and 6 bases from J; junction bases left unmatched: 10. CDR3 DNA: TGTGCCAGCAGTCTCGGGACAGCGTCCCGCAATGAGCAGTTCTTC. Protein: CASSLGTASRNEQFF. The complete variable domain, with remaining parts taken from reference TRBV28 and TRBJ2-1, reads DVKVTQSSRYLVKRTGEKVFLECVQDMDHENMFWYRQDPGLGLRLIYFSYDVKMKEKGDIPEGYSVSREKKERFSLILESASTNQTSMYLCASSLGTASRNEQFFGPGTRLTVL.

The J gene is TRBJ1-1, the V gene TRBV29-1; D uncertain. CDR3 size: 14 residues. V lost 6 bases and J lost 0, with 14 bases in between. The germline V gene has CDR1 SQVTM and CDR2 ANQGSEA. CDR3 bases: TGCAGCGTGCCGGCGGCTTCTTTGAACACTGAAGCTTTCTTT. Protein sequence: CSVPAASLNTEAFF.

This chain uses TRBV2 with TRBJ2-3; possibly TRBD2 for D (6 bases). Germline V lookup: CDR1 SNHLY, CDR2 FYNNEI. This CDR3 is built from 15 residues. The CDR3 bases are TGTGGTTCGACTGGAGGCGGGGCGCTCACAGATACGCAGTATTTT. Translation: CGSTGGGALTDTQYF.

In this sample, this clone turned up once. This chain joins TRBV6-2 or TRBV6-3 and TRBJ1-2, with unresolved D. V lost 5 bases, J lost 8 bases, and 12 bases lay in between. The germline V gene has CDR1 MNHEY and CDR2 SVGEGT. This CDR3 comprises 12 residues. The CDR3 coding sequence is TGTGCCAGCAGTGACCGGGTAGAGGGCTACACCTTC. Translated, it gives CASSDRVEGYTF.

This chain uses TRBV6-5 with TRBJ2-3, with D hard to call. V was clipped by 8 bases and J by 1 base, with 10 bases between them. The length of the CDR3 is 13 residues. Germline CDR1 reads MNHEY; CDR2 reads SVGAGI. This CDR3 is CASSGRGTDTQYF. In DNA form, the CDR3 reads TGTGCCAGCTCCGGTCGGGGCACAGATACGCAGTATTTT.

The rearrangement joins TRBV6-1 to TRBJ2-1, with TRBD1 identical over 7 bases. V was pared by 2 bases and J by 7 bases, with 14 bases of the junction left unmatched. The CDR3 is 17 residues long. Germline V gene sequence: CDR1 MNHNS, CDR2 SASEGT. Here the CDR3 reads CASSEPNTGALWNEQFF. For the CDR3, the DNA is TGTGCCAGCAGTGAACCCAATACAGGGGCCCTATGGAATGAGCAGTTCTTC.

The CDR3 DNA reads TGTGCCAGCAGTCTGGTCGGACTAGCGGAGCAGTTCTTC. Residues: CASSLVGLAEQFF. V is TRBV7-8 and J is TRBJ2-1, with TRBD2 matching over 9 bases. V shed 6 bases, J shed 10 bases, and the junction held 7 bases outside the gene matches. Germline loops: CDR1 SGHVS, CDR2 FQNEAQ. The CDR3 has 13 residues.

The rearrangement joins TRBV4-1 to TRBJ1-5, with 8 bases lining up with TRBD1. V lost 1 base and J lost 6; bases outside the gene matches: 5. The germline V gene has CDR1 MGHRA and CDR2 YSYEKL. The CDR3 runs to 15 residues. The CDR3 loop is CASSQGPGGFQPQHF. The DNA of the CDR3 is TGCGCCAGCAGCCAAGGGCCAGGGGGCTTTCAGCCCCAGCATTTT.

This clone was detected only once. The chain links TRBV14 to TRBJ2-7; 7 bases map to TRBD1. The CDR3 sequence is 16 residues long. V shed 0 bases and J 2 bases; nucleotides not matched to a gene: 7. Germline values: CDR1 SGHDN, CDR2 FVKESK. CDR3 sequence reads: CASSQELRTGAYEQYF. The CDR3 DNA follows: TGTGCCAGCAGCCAAGAACTTCGAACAGGGGCCTACGAGCAGTACTTC. Drawing the rest from reference TRBV14 and TRBJ2-7, the complete variable domain is EAGVTQFPSHSVIEKGQTVTLRCDPISGHDNLYWYRRVMGKEIKFLLHFVKESKQDESGMPNNRFLAERTGGTYSTLKVQPAELEDSGVYFCASSQELRTGAYEQYFGPGTRLTVT.

This clone has a single count. This chain uses TRBV5-1 with TRBJ1-1, with 9 bases identical to TRBD1. This CDR3 comprises 14 residues. The germline gives CDR1 SGHRS, CDR2 YFSETQ. With V trimmed by 3 bases and J by 4 bases, 4 bases remained unmatched. The CDR3 DNA follows: TGCGCCAGCAGCTCGATACAGGGGGCCACTGAAGCTTTCTTT. It encodes CASSSIQGATEAFF.

This clone was picked up one time. The V gene is TRBV12-5, the J gene TRBJ2-3, with D possibly being TRBD2 (7 bases). The V and J ends lost 3 bases and 6 bases respectively, with 13 bases between them. CDR3 length: 14 amino acids. Germline V CDR1 and CDR2: LGHNT, FRNRAP. The CDR3 nucleotides are TGTGCTAGTGGTTTCCGGGGGGCCTTGGATACGCAGTATTTT. Protein: CASGFRGALDTQYF. Using reference TRBV12-5 and TRBJ2-3 for the parts outside the CDR3, the full variable domain is DARVTQTPRHKVTEMGQEVTMRCQPILGHNTVFWYRQTMMQGLELLAYFRNRAPLDDSGMPKDRFSAEMPDATLATLKIQPSEPRDSAVYFCASGFRGALDTQYFGPGTRLTVL.

The sample holds a few counts of this clone. CDR3 sequence reads: CAGGLAGQETQYF. CDR3 in DNA: TGTGCCGGTGGACTAGCGGGTCAAGAGACCCAGTACTTC. The chain employs TRBV2 and TRBJ2-5, with 11 bases identical to TRBD2. Germline loops: CDR1 SNHLY, CDR2 FYNNEI. Losses at the gene ends were 11 bases for V and 2 bases for J; bases not matched to a gene: 4. The CDR3 covers 13 residues.

V is TRBV4-1 and J is TRBJ2-1; 10 nucleotides line up with TRBD2. CDR3 size: 16 residues. CDR1 is MGHRA, CDR2 YSYEKL, per germline. V lost 5 bases and J lost 4; bases outside the gene matches: 8. The chain's CDR3 is CASSSAGGSHYNEQFF. For the CDR3, the DNA is TGCGCCAGCAGCTCAGCGGGGGGGAGCCATTACAATGAGCAGTTCTTC.

The rearrangement joins TRBV7-8 to TRBJ1-2, with D possibly TRBD1 on 6 matching bases. CDR3 length: 16 residues. CDR1 and CDR2 (germline): SGHVS, FQNEAQ. Deletions cut 8 bases from V and 3 bases from J, with 22 bases between. The CDR3 nucleotides are TGTGCCAGCGGGGGGGACTACAGGGAAATACACTATGGCTACACCTTC. Encoded protein: CASGGDYREIHYGYTF.

The rearrangement uses TRBV3-1 (or the pseudogene TRBV3-2) and TRBJ1-2, with 8 bases that match TRBD1. This CDR3 spans 16 amino acids. Trimming removed 3 bases from V and 4 bases from J; junction bases left unmatched: 10. Germline CDR1 LGHDT, CDR2 YNNKEL (reference sequence). CDR3 sequence: CASSHGTGFFPYGYTF. The DNA of the CDR3 is TGTGCCAGCAGCCACGGGACAGGTTTTTTCCCCTATGGCTACACCTTC.

This chain uses TRBV12-3 or TRBV12-4 with TRBJ2-7, with D maybe TRBD2 (5 bases). The CDR3 runs to 13 residues. V was trimmed by 3 bases and J by 1 base, leaving 7 bases between them. This chain's CDR3 is CASSFGVSYEQYF. The CDR3 coding sequence is TGTGCCAGCAGTTTCGGGGTATCCTACGAGCAGTACTTC.

This chain uses TRBV19 with TRBJ2-1; perhaps TRBD1 as D (6 bases). The V and J ends lost 7 bases and 4 bases respectively, with 23 bases between them. The CDR3 has 17 residues. From germline, CDR1 is LNHDA and CDR2 SQIVND (reference sequence). In DNA, the CDR3 is TGTGCCAGTAACGGGATCATGAGTGCCCAGGGGTACAATGAGCAGTTCTTC. Protein: CASNGIMSAQGYNEQFF.

The chain links TRBV6-2 or TRBV6-3 to TRBJ2-7, with 10 bases fitting TRBD1. CDR3 length: 17 amino acids. V lost 2 bases to trimming and J lost 4 bases; unmatched junction nucleotides: 11. From germline, CDR1 is MNHEY and CDR2 SVGEGT. The CDR3 DNA sequence: TGTGCCAGCAGTTACCCGCCGGGACAGGGGAAGGAGTACGAGCAGTACTTC. It specifies CASSYPPGQGKEYEQYF.

The chain couples TRBV6-4 to TRBJ2-3; 9 bases line up with TRBD1. CDR3 length: 15 amino acids. Germline values: CDR1 MRHNA, CDR2 SNTAGT. The junction had 4 bases not matched to a gene; V was cut back by 5 bases and J by 1 base. The CDR3 loop reads CASSRDRDRTDTQYF. The CDR3, as DNA: TGTGCCAGCAGTCGGGACAGGGATCGCACAGATACGCAGTATTTT.

CDR3 residues: CASSTPGELFF. CDR3 in DNA: TGTGCCAGCAGTACTCCGGGGGAGCTGTTTTTT. The V and J genes are TRBV12-3 or TRBV12-4 and TRBJ2-2; the D is unclear. Trimming took 5 bases from V and 8 from J, leaving 6 bases between them. The CDR3 sequence is 11 residues long.

V and J are TRBV6-5 and TRBJ2-7, with D tentatively TRBD1 (6 bases). Between the trimmed V and J ends, which lost 4 bases and 4 bases, there was a span of 11 bases. CDR3 length: 13 amino acids. Germline CDR1 and CDR2: MNHEY and SVGAGI. The CDR3 region has the DNA TGTGCCAGCAGTTCGACAGGACCGTACGAGCAGTACTTC. Its protein is CASSSTGPYEQYF.

The V call is TRBV11-3, the J call TRBJ2-6, with D perhaps TRBD1 (6 bases). Germline loops: CDR1 SGHNT, CDR2 YENEEA. V shed 5 bases and J shed 4 bases, with 9 bases lying between them. The CDR3 spans 14 residues. The CDR3 region is CASSPGAGANVLTF. DNA of the CDR3: TGTGCCAGCAGCCCAGGGGCCGGGGCCAACGTCCTGACTTTC.

This chain links TRBV7-2 with TRBJ1-2; 8 bases map to TRBD1. The V segment lost 5 bases and the J segment 3 bases; nucleotides outside the gene matches: 5. Germline V gives CDR1 SGHTA, CDR2 FQGNSA. The CDR3 covers 14 residues. CDR3 amino acids: CASSPGTGDYGYTF. The CDR3 DNA is TGTGCCAGCAGCCCAGGGACAGGCGACTATGGCTACACCTTC.